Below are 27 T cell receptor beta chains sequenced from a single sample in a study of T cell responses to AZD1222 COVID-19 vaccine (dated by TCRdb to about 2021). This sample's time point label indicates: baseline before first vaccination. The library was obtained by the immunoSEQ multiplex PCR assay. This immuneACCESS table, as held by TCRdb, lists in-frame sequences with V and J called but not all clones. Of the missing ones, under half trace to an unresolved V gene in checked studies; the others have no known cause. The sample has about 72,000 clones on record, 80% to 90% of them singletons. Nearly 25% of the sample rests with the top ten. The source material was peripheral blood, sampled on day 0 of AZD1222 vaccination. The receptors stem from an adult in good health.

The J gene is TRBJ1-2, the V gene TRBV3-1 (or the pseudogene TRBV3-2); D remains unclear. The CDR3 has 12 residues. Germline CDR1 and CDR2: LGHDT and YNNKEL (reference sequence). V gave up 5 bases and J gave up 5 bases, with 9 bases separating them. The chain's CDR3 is CASSVGPYGYTF. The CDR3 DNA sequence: TGTGCCAGCAGCGTCGGACCGTATGGCTACACCTTC.

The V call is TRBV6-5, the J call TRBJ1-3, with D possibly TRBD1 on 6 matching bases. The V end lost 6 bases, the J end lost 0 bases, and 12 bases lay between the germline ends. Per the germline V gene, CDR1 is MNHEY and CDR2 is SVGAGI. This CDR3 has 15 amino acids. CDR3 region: CASRRQGLSGNTIYF. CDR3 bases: TGTGCCAGCAGGCGGCAGGGGCTCTCTGGAAACACCATATATTTT.

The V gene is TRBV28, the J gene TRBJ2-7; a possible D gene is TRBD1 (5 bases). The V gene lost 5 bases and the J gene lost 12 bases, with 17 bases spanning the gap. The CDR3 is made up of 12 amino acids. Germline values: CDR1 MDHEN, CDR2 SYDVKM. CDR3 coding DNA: TGTGCCAGCAGTCCCGACTCGCAGGGATTGTACTTC. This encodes CASSPDSQGLYF.

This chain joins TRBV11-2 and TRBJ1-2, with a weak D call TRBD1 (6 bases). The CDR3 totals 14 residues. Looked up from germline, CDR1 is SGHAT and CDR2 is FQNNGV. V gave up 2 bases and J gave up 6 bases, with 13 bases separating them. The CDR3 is CASSLNTGSHGYTF. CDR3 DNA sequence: TGTGCCAGCAGCTTAAATACAGGGAGCCATGGCTACACCTTC.

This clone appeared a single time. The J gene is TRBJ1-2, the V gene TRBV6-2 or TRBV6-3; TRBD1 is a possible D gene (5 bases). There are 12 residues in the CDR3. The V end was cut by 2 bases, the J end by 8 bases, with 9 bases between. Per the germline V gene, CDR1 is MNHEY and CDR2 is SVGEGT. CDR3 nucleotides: TGTGCCAGCAGTTACGTGGGGCACGGCTACACCTTC. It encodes CASSYVGHGYTF.

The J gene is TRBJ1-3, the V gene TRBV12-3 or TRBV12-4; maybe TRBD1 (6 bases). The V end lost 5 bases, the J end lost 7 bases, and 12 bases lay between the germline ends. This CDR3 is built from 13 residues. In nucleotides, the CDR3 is TGTGCCAGCAGTGGACAGCTTGGTAACACCATATATTTT. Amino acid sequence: CASSGQLGNTIYF.

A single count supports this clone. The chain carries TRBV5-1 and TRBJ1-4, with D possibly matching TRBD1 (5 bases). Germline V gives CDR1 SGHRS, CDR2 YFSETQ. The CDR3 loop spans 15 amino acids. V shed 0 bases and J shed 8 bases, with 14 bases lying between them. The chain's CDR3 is CASSLGVLTGEKLFF. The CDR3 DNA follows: TGCGCCAGCAGCTTGGGCGTTCTTACAGGCGAAAAACTGTTTTTT.

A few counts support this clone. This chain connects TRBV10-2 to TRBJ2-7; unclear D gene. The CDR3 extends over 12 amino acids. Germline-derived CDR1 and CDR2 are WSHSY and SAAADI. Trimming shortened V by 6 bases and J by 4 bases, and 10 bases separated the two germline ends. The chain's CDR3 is CASSDQWYEQYF. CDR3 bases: TGCGCCAGCAGCGATCAGTGGTACGAGCAGTACTTC.

The CDR3 bases are TGTGCCAGCAGTGCGGCGGGGTTTCAGCCCCAGCATTTT. It is translated as CASSAAGFQPQHF. The rearrangement uses TRBV2 and TRBJ1-5; D gene uncertain. The CDR3 spans 13 residues. V was trimmed by 4 bases and J by 6 bases, leaving 10 bases between them. Germline V CDR1 and CDR2: SNHLY, FYNNEI. Full variable domain (missing parts from reference TRBV2 and TRBJ1-5): EPEVTQTPSHQVTQMGQEVILRCVPISNHLYFYWYRQILGQKVEFLVSFYNNEISEKSEIFDDQFSVERPDGSNFTLKIRSTKLEDSAMYFCASSAAGFQPQHFGDGTRLSIL.

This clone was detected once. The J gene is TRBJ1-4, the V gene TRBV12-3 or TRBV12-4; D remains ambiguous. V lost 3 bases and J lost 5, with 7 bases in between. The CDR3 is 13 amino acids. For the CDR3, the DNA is TGTGCCAGCAGTTTTACGTACAATGAAAAACTGTTTTTT. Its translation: CASSFTYNEKLFF.

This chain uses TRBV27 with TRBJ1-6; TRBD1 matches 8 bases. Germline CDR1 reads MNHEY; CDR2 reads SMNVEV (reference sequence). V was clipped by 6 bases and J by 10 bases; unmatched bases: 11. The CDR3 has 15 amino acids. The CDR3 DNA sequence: TGTGCCAGCAGCGCCACACAGGGGGTCGGATCACCCCTCCACTTT. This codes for CASSATQGVGSPLHF.

In DNA, the CDR3 is TGTGCCAGCAGCCAAGGTTATGGCTACACCTTC. Translated, it gives CASSQGYGYTF. The J gene is TRBJ1-2, the V gene TRBV3-1 (or the pseudogene TRBV3-2); D gene uncertain. The CDR3 covers 11 residues. Germline assignment: CDR1 LGHDT and CDR2 YNNKEL (reference sequence). V was trimmed by 1 base and J by 5 bases, leaving 2 bases between them.

CDR3 DNA sequence: TGCGCCAGCAGCCAAACCGACAGGGCCACAGATACGCAGTATTTT. Translation: CASSQTDRATDTQYF. The V gene is TRBV4-1, the J gene TRBJ2-3; 7 bases match TRBD1. The CDR3 totals 15 residues. Per the germline V gene, CDR1 is MGHRA and CDR2 is YSYEKL. V was pared by 2 bases and J by 2 bases, with 4 bases of the junction left unmatched.

Here the CDR3 reads CASTGGTNTEAFF. CDR3 in DNA: TGTGCCAGTACGGGGGGGACGAACACTGAAGCTTTCTTT. The rearrangement joins TRBV18 to TRBJ1-1, with D possibly TRBD1 on 5 matching bases. Germline values: CDR1 KGHSH, CDR2 LQKENI. This CDR3 has 13 amino acids. Trimming left V 9 bases short and J 1 base short, with 12 bases between.

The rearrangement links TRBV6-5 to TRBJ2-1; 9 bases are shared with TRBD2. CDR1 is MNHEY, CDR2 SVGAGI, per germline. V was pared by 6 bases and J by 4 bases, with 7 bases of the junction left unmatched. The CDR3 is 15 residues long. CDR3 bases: TGTGCCAGCAGCCACTCTAGCGGGACTTACAATGAGCAGTTCTTC. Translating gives CASSHSSGTYNEQFF.

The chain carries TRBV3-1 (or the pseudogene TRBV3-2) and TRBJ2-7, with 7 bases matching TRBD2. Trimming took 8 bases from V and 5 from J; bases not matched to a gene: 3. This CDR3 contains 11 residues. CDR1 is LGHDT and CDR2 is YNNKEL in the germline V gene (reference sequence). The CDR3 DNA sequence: TGTGCCAGCCTGGGGGGGGACGAGCAGTACTTC. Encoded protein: CASLGGDEQYF.

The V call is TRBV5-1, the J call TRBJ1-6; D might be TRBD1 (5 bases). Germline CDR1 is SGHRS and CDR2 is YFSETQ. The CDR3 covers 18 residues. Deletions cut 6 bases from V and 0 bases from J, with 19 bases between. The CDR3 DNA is TGCGCCAGCACCACCGGGGGACGAATGGACTCCTATAATTCACCCCTCCACTTT. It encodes CASTTGGRMDSYNSPLHF.

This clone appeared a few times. The CDR3 nucleotides are TGTGCCAGCAGCCAAGGGGTAGGGGGCGGCACAGATACGCAGTATTTT. Its protein product is CASSQGVGGGTDTQYF. The rearrangement joins TRBV3-1 (or the pseudogene TRBV3-2) to TRBJ2-3; 7 positions agree with TRBD1. The CDR3 is 16 amino acids. Germline V CDR1 and CDR2: LGHDT, YNNKEL (reference sequence). With 1 base clipped from V and 1 base from J, the junction kept 5 bases outside the gene matches.

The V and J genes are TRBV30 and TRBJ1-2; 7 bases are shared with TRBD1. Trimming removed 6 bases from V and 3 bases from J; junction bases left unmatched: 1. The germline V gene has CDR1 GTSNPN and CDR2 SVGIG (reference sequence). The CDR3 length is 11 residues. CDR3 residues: CACTGDYGYTF. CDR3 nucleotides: TGTGCCTGTACAGGGGACTATGGCTACACCTTC.

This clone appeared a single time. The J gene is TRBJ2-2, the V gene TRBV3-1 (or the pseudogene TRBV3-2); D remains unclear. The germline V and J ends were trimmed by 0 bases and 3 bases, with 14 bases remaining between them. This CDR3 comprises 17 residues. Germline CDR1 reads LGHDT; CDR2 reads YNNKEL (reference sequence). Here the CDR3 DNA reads TGTGCCAGCAGCCAAGATAAGTTAATCCCGGACACCGGGGAGCTGTTTTTT. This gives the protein CASSQDKLIPDTGELFF.

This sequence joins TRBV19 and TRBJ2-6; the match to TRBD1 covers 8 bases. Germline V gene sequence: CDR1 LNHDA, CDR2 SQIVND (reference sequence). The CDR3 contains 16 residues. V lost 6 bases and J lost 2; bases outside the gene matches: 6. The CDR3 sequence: CASSLTGATGANVLTF. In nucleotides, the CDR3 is TGTGCCAGTAGCCTGACAGGGGCGACTGGGGCCAACGTCCTGACTTTC.

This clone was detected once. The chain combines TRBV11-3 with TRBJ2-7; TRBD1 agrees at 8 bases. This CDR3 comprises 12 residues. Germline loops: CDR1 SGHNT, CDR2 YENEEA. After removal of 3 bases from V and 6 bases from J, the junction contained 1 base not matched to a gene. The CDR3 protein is CASSFDRGEQYF. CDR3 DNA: TGTGCCAGCAGCTTTGACAGGGGCGAGCAGTACTTC.

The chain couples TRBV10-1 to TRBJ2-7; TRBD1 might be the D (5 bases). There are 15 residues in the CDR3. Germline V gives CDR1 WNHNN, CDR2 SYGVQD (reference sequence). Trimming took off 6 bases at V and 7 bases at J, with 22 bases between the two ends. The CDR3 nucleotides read TGCGCCAGCAGCGCCTTTTCTACGGCCCAGGGTGAGCAGTACTTC. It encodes CASSAFSTAQGEQYF.

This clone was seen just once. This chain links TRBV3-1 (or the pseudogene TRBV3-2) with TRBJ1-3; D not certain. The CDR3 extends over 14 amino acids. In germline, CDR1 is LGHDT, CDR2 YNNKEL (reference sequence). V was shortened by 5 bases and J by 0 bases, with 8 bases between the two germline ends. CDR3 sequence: CASSLGSSGNTIYF. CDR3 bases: TGTGCCAGCAGCTTGGGCAGCTCTGGAAACACCATATATTTT.

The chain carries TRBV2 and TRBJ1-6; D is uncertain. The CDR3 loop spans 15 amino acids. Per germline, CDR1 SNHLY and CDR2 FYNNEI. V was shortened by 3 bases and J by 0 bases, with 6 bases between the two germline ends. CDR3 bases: TGTGCCAGCAGTGATTTCATCTCCTATAATTCACCCCTCCACTTT. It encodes CASSDFISYNSPLHF.

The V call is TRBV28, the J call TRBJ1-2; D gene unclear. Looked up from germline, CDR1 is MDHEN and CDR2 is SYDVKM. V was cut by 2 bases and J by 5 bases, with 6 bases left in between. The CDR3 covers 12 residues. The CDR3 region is CASSLTRYGYTF. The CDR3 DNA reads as TGTGCCAGCAGTTTAACGAGATATGGCTACACCTTC.

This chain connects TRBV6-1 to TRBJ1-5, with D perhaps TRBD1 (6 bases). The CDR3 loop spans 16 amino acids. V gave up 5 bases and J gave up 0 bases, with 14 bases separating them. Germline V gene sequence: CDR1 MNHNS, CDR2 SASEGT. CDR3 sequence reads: CASSKGGVGSNQPQHF. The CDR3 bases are TGTGCCAGCAGTAAAGGGGGGGTGGGTAGCAATCAGCCCCAGCATTTT.